This record looks at one T cell receptor (beta chain) sequence and its context. The V end lost 3 bases, the J end lost 5 bases, and 10 bases lay between the germline ends. CDR3 length: 13 amino acids. The germline CDR1 and CDR2 sequences are SGHVS and FNYEAQ. These data are taken from a study of T-cell reconstitution after alpha-beta-depleted transplantation in children. Preparation of the TCRbeta library involved a method that used unique molecular identifiers. Each CDR3 protein is one row after TCRdb ran MiXCR on the PCR reads. Of approximately 400,000 distinct CDR3 sequences in the sample, roughly 11% are singletons; the top ten hold 4.5% to 7%.

This receptor was taken from a human donor who donated a stem cell graft to a child with acute myeloid leukemia. The chain couples TRBV7-6 to TRBJ2-5, with D perhaps matching TRBD1 (5 bases). Source: PBMCs from the stem cell graft donor, taken from the stem cell graft. The CDR3 protein is CASSFSGMETQYF. The CDR3 DNA follows: TGTGCCAGCAGCTTTTCAGGGATGGAGACCCAGTACTTC. The whole variable domain, remainder taken from reference TRBV7-6 and TRBJ2-5, is GAGVSQSPRYKVTKRGQDVALRCDPISGHVSLYWYRQALGQGPEFLTYFNYEAQQDKSGLPNDRFSAERPEGSISTLTIQRTEQRDSAMYRCASSFSGMETQYFGPGTRLLVL.